This is a list of T cell receptor beta chains from one sample in a study of somatic mutations in cytotoxic T cells in rheumatoid arthritis. Some clones are missing from TCRdb's copy, which holds only in-frame ones; the method was immunoSEQ multiplex PCR. The table includes over 15,000 clones, 68% detected once. Sequencing used CD8+ T cells sorted from blood. These receptors were collected from an adult with rheumatoid arthritis. Both conserved end residues are part of each CDR3. A D gene is named only where the DNA matches it firmly. Only some rows state a clone size, as once, few, many or a class for expanded clones.

TRBD1	NA	TRBJ2-1	TRBV30	TGTGCCTGGAACCCCGGGACAGCCTCCTACAATGAGCAGTTCTTC	CAWNPGTASYNEQFF
NA	NA	TRBJ2-7	TRBV5-1	TGCGCCAGCAGCTTGGATACTATCGGGACCGGCTACGAGCAGTACTTC	CASSLDTIGTGYEQYF
NA	few	TRBJ2-7	TRBV19	TGTGCCAGTAGAGCCCGGGATTACTCCTACGAGCAGTACTTC	CASRARDYSYEQYF
NA	NA	TRBJ1-5	TRBV27	TGTGCCAGCAGTTTAGCAGGGAGCAATCAGCCCCAGCATTTT	CASSLAGSNQPQHF
TRBD2	NA	TRBJ2-2	TRBV4-2	TGTGCCAGCAGCCTACTAGCGGGGGGTACCGGGGAGCTGTTTTTT	CASSLLAGGTGELFF
NA	few	TRBJ2-7	TRBV14	TGTGCCAGCAGCCAAGCCCTAAGTGCCAACCTCTACGAGCAGTACTTC	CASSQALSANLYEQYF
NA	NA	TRBJ1-2	TRBV5-4	TGTGCCAGCAGCCCTTCCATGTCCTATGGCTACACCTTC	CASSPSMSYGYTF
NA	NA	TRBJ2-7	TRBV29-1	TGCAGCGTTGAACCCAGGAACAGCGATACCTACGAGCAGTACTTC	CSVEPRNSDTYEQYF
TRBD1	NA	TRBJ1-2	TRBV12-5	TGTGCTAGTGGTCCCCGGACAGGGGATCACTATGGCTACACCTTC	CASGPRTGDHYGYTF
NA	NA	TRBJ2-3	TRBV11-1	TGTGCCAGCAGCTTATATACAGGGCCCAGCGGGGATACGCAGTATTTT	CASSLYTGPSGDTQYF